This TCR beta chain came from a study of PD-L1 blockade in urothelial cancer. Study context: Intravenous atezolizumab, 1,200 mg every 3 weeks, was begun by patients in the mid-2010s. The analyses of blood took place 3 weeks (second dose) and 6 weeks after treatment start. Findings of the study overall: Where pretreatment blood TCR clonality fell below the median, better survival was predicted. Tumor-associated clones in the blood of durable-benefit patients grew more at 3 weeks.

Profiled with immunoSEQ multiplex PCR; TCRdb holds only in-frame clones, not every one. In the table there are about 32,000 clones, approximately 87% of which are singletons. The CDR3 is 15 amino acids. Trimming took 7 bases from V and 8 from J, leaving 20 bases between them. Per germline, CDR1 SNHLY and CDR2 FYNNEI. Regarding this clone: What it recognizes is unknown.

This chain links TRBV2 with TRBJ2-2; a weak D match, TRBD1 (5 bases). This material consisted of PBMCs, taken around atezolizumab (anti-PD-L1) treatment. This clonotype originated in a man in his forties or fifties with urothelial cancer. CDR3 amino acids: CASTIPGIPLGELFF. CDR3 DNA: TGTGCCAGCACAATCCCAGGGATACCTCTGGGGGAGCTGTTTTTT.